These 2 T cell receptor beta chains were all obtained from the same sample, sequenced in a study of T-cell memory formation after mild COVID-19. TCRdb re-derived calls from the 5' RACE reads in MiXCR, one entry per CDR3 protein. Here the sample spans hundreds of thousands of distinct CDR3 sequences, 15% being singletons. Sequencing was done on a sample of PBMCs or a T cell subset sorted from them (not recorded which). Receptors were obtained from an adult woman who had mild COVID-19 (a few samples of this study predate the infection). Cell type and time point are not known.

The sample holds many counts of this clonotype. The chain is built from TRBV7-2 and TRBJ2-7; 8 bases map to TRBD2. Germline-derived CDR1 and CDR2 are SGHTA and FQGNSA. The junction had 5 bases not matched to a gene; V was cut back by 0 bases and J by 1 base. This CDR3 has 16 amino acids. Written as DNA, the CDR3 is TGTGCCAGCAGCTTAGCGACAGCGGGAGCTTCCTACGAGCAGTACTTC. Encoded protein: CASSLATAGASYEQYF.

The rearrangement uses TRBV4-1 and TRBJ1-1; D is ambiguous. The CDR3 has 14 amino acids. Germline V lookup: CDR1 MGHRA, CDR2 YSYEKL. V lost 3 bases and J lost 1, with 9 bases in between. The CDR3 here is CASSHAPPNTEAFF. The CDR3 DNA is TGCGCCAGCAGCCACGCCCCCCCGAACACTGAAGCTTTCTTT.